Each of the 23 T cell receptor beta chains below was sequenced from the same sample in a study of blood T cell repertoires in COVID-19. Clones were read by immunoSEQ multiplex PCR, and TCRdb kept only the in-frame ones, dropping some. The sample has about 270,000 clones; about nine tenths are singletons. The specimen was PBMCs or T cells enriched from blood (not recorded which). The receptor set was obtained from a woman aged 50 to 60 who had recovered from COVID-19.

The J gene is TRBJ1-2, the V gene TRBV6-2 or TRBV6-3, with D maybe TRBD1 (6 bases). The V gene lost 5 bases and the J gene lost 4 bases, with 17 bases spanning the gap. Germline V lookup: CDR1 MNHEY, CDR2 SVGEGT. This CDR3 is 15 amino acids long. CDR3 sequence: CASSRTGQTRYGYTF. The CDR3 DNA sequence: TGTGCCAGCAGTCGCACTGGACAGACGCGCTATGGCTACACCTTC.

V is TRBV7-2 and J is TRBJ1-1; 7 positions match TRBD1. V gave up 1 base and J gave up 7 bases; unmatched junction bases: 3. This CDR3 has 13 residues. Per germline, CDR1 SGHTA and CDR2 FQGNSA. CDR3 bases: TGTGCCAGCAGCTTAGATAGGGGGCGTGAAGCTTTCTTT. This sequence encodes CASSLDRGREAFF.

This clone was detected only once. The J gene is TRBJ2-2, the V gene TRBV4-2, with TRBD2 matching 10 bases. The V gene's germline CDR1 is LGHNA and CDR2 YNFKEQ. The CDR3 runs to 18 residues. V shed 0 bases, J shed 6 bases, and the junction held 10 bases outside the gene matches. CDR3 nucleotides: TGTGCCAGCAGCCAAGACACCGGAGCTAGCGGGGGCGCCGGGGAGCTGTTTTTT. It specifies CASSQDTGASGGAGELFF.

Here the CDR3 reads CASSMTGGQGVHQPQHF. Written as DNA, the CDR3 is TGTGCCAGTAGTATGACCGGGGGACAGGGGGTCCATCAGCCCCAGCATTTT. The rearrangement joins TRBV19 to TRBJ1-5, with 11 bases fitting TRBD1. Germline CDR1 LNHDA, CDR2 SQIVND (reference sequence). The V gene end was trimmed by 3 bases and the J gene end by 5 bases; junction bases not matched to a gene: 9. The CDR3 loop spans 17 amino acids.

This chain links TRBV6-5 with TRBJ1-1, with D perhaps matching TRBD1 (5 bases). The CDR3 covers 13 residues. V shed 8 bases and J shed 1 base, with 11 bases lying between them. Per germline, CDR1 MNHEY and CDR2 SVGAGI. CDR3 sequence (DNA): TGTGCCAGCGGGTGGGGGGGGAACACTGAAGCTTTCTTT. This sequence encodes CASGWGGNTEAFF.

This rearrangement joins TRBV19 to TRBJ2-3; TRBD2 matches at 9 bases. Per the germline V gene, CDR1 is LNHDA and CDR2 is SQIVND (reference sequence). This CDR3 has 17 residues. The J segment lost 5 bases and the V segment lost 4 bases, leaving 13 bases of the junction unmatched. The DNA of the CDR3 is TGTGCCAGTAGTACCCATTGGGTAGCGGGAGTCGGAGATACGCAGTATTTT. This gives the protein CASSTHWVAGVGDTQYF.

This rearrangement joins TRBV28 to TRBJ2-7; 12 bases agree with TRBD2. The CDR3 loop spans 16 amino acids. Per germline, CDR1 MDHEN and CDR2 SYDVKM. V shed 4 bases, J shed 2 bases, and the junction held 6 bases outside the gene matches. CDR3 residues: CASSSPGLAGTYEQYF. CDR3 coding DNA: TGTGCCAGCAGTTCGCCGGGACTAGCGGGTACCTACGAGCAGTACTTC.

This sequence joins TRBV27 and TRBJ2-7; 11 positions agree with TRBD2. The junction had 2 bases not matched to a gene; V was cut back by 2 bases and J by 2 bases. The V gene's germline CDR1 is MNHEY and CDR2 SMNVEV (reference sequence). The CDR3 runs 15 residues. CDR3 coding DNA: TGTGCCAGCAGTTTAGTTAGCGGGAGGGCCTACGAGCAGTACTTC. Translated, it gives CASSLVSGRAYEQYF.

The chain combines TRBV28 with TRBJ1-2; 7 positions agree with TRBD1. The V segment lost 3 bases and the J segment 4 bases; nucleotides outside the gene matches: 29. From germline, CDR1 is MDHEN and CDR2 SYDVKM. The CDR3 contains 22 residues. In DNA, the CDR3 is TGTGCCAGCAGTTTTGGATTTAGCTTAGCCAAGATTAGGGACAGCGATTTCTATGGCTACACCTTC. It yields the protein CASSFGFSLAKIRDSDFYGYTF.

The V call is TRBV15, the J call TRBJ2-7; a possible D gene is TRBD1 (5 bases). The V gene's germline CDR1 is LNHNV and CDR2 YYDKDF (reference sequence). This CDR3 comprises 14 residues. V lost 0 bases and J lost 3, with 9 bases in between. This chain's CDR3 is CATSRDYDSYEQYF. Here the CDR3 DNA reads TGTGCCACCAGCAGAGATTATGACAGCTACGAGCAGTACTTC.

The J gene is TRBJ1-3, the V gene TRBV9; 7 positions match TRBD1. Trimming cost V 0 bases and J 9 bases; bases outside gene matches: 6. Germline CDR1 reads SGDLS; CDR2 reads YYNGEE. The CDR3 covers 14 residues. The CDR3 loop is CASSVEVRDSTIYF. The DNA of the CDR3 is TGTGCCAGCAGCGTAGAAGTACGGGACAGCACCATATATTTT.

The gene calls are TRBV27 and TRBJ2-3; D might be TRBD1 (6 bases). Germline V gene lookup returns CDR1 MNHEY and CDR2 SMNVEV (reference sequence). V dropped 2 bases and J dropped 4 bases, with 13 bases sitting between them. The CDR3 runs 15 residues. The CDR3, as DNA: TGTGCCAGCAGTTTAGGTGCCCAGGGGTCAGATACGCAGTATTTT. Its protein is CASSLGAQGSDTQYF.

V and J are TRBV30 and TRBJ1-2; 7 nucleotides align to TRBD1. The ends lost 7 bases at V and 6 bases at J; junction bases unmatched: 11. Looked up from germline, CDR1 is GTSNPN and CDR2 is SVGIG (reference sequence). This CDR3 region has 13 residues. The CDR3 loop is CASTIDRVNGYTF. Here the CDR3 DNA reads TGTGCCTCGACTATAGACAGGGTGAATGGCTACACCTTC.

V usage is TRBV18 and J usage is TRBJ1-1; D is unclear. Looked up from germline, CDR1 is KGHSH and CDR2 is LQKENI. The CDR3 runs to 15 residues. Trimming stripped 3 bases from V and 1 base from J, with 12 bases between. This CDR3 reads CASSPRLTANTEAFF. The CDR3 nucleotides read TGTGCCAGCTCACCCCGGCTCACAGCGAACACTGAAGCTTTCTTT.

The chain uses TRBV28 and TRBJ1-3; unclear D gene. Germline lookup yields CDR1 MDHEN and CDR2 SYDVKM. The CDR3 extends over 17 amino acids. The ends were cut back, 9 bases at V and 0 bases at J, with 21 bases in the middle. CDR3 nucleotide sequence: TGTGCCAGTTCTTCTGGAACAGCTATTCTCTCTGGAAACACCATATATTTT. Amino acids: CASSSGTAILSGNTIYF.

The rearrangement uses TRBV5-4 and TRBJ2-7; a possible D gene is TRBD2 (6 bases). CDR3 length equals 14 residues. Germline V gene lookup returns CDR1 SGHNT and CDR2 YYREEE (reference sequence). The V gene lost 9 bases and the J gene lost 2 bases, with 18 bases spanning the gap. The CDR3 region has the DNA TGTGCCACCATCAGCGGGCAGCCCCCCTACGAGCAGTACTTC. The encoded protein is CATISGQPPYEQYF.

This clone occurred once. This chain joins TRBV5-6 and TRBJ2-2; 7 nucleotides agree with TRBD2. CDR1 and CDR2 from the germline V gene are SGHDT and YYEEEE. The CDR3 extends over 15 amino acids. V lost 4 bases and J lost 4; bases outside the gene matches: 7. The CDR3 here is CASSPGLVGTGELFF. The CDR3 DNA reads TGTGCCAGCAGCCCTGGACTAGTGGGCACCGGGGAGCTGTTTTTT.

In DNA form, the CDR3 reads TGTGCCTGGAGTGAGGGGACAGGGCTGTCCCTCCACTTT. Translating gives CAWSEGTGLSLHF. The rearrangement joins TRBV30 to TRBJ1-6, with 9 bases that match TRBD1. Germline CDR1 is GTSNPN and CDR2 is SVGIG (reference sequence). This CDR3 is built from 13 residues. The junction had 6 bases not matched to a gene; V was cut back by 1 base and J by 14 bases.

This chain joins TRBV28 and TRBJ2-7; TRBD1 is a possible D gene (8 bases). Germline V lookup: CDR1 MDHEN, CDR2 SYDVKM. The CDR3 length is 16 residues. The V end was cut by 4 bases, the J end by 3 bases, with 19 bases between. The CDR3 sequence is CASSSDMTGDYYEQYF. Written as DNA, the CDR3 is TGTGCCAGCAGTTCCGACATGACAGGGGACTACTACGAGCAGTACTTC.

The table lists this clone with a few counts. The chain links TRBV25-1 to TRBJ1-2; D remains ambiguous. Trimming stripped 4 bases from V and 7 bases from J, with 10 bases between. CDR1 and CDR2 (germline): MGHDK, SYGVNS. CDR3 length: 12 amino acids. The CDR3 DNA reads as TGTGCCAGCAGTGGACTAAGAGGTGGCTACACCTTC. Its protein is CASSGLRGGYTF.

This clone was seen only a few times. The rearrangement uses TRBV6-5 and TRBJ1-4; tentative D call: TRBD1 (5 bases). Germline CDR1 reads MNHEY; CDR2 reads SVGAGI. The CDR3 contains 15 residues. The V gene lost 6 bases and the J gene lost 0 bases, with 11 bases spanning the gap. CDR3 residues: CASRGRETTNEKLFF. CDR3 sequence (DNA): TGTGCCAGCAGGGGGCGGGAGACAACTAATGAAAAACTGTTTTTT.

This sequence joins TRBV27 and TRBJ1-6; D is possibly TRBD1 (6 bases). CDR3 length equals 15 residues. The ends were cut back, 0 bases at V and 6 bases at J, with 9 bases in the middle. Germline CDR1 is MNHEY and CDR2 is SMNVEV (reference sequence). CDR3 bases: TGTGCCAGCAGTTTATCTACAGGGCTTAATTCACCCCTCCACTTT. Its protein is CASSLSTGLNSPLHF.

The J gene is TRBJ2-5, the V gene TRBV24-1, with D maybe TRBD2 (6 bases). CDR1 KGHDR and CDR2 SFDVKD come from the germline V gene. Trimming stripped 4 bases from V and 7 bases from J, with 15 bases between. The CDR3 loop spans 14 amino acids. This CDR3 is CATSDAGGMGTQYF. The DNA of the CDR3 is TGTGCCACCAGTGACGCCGGGGGAATGGGGACCCAGTACTTC.